The 29 T cell receptor beta chains given below trace back to one sample, sequenced in a study of shared clonotypes between healthy human individuals. Assay: immunoSEQ multiplex PCR; the TCRdb copy retains only in-frame clones and omits some. The sample holds more than 2,000,000 clones, over 85% seen once. Material: naive CD4+ T cells from PBMCs. Subset of the sample: CD45RA+ positively selected. Receptor source: a man aged 18 to 35 in good health. Some clones in this sample may be carry-over from other donors' samples.

This clone was detected only once. The chain combines TRBV4-3 with TRBJ1-3, with D possibly matching TRBD1 (5 bases). This CDR3 comprises 18 residues. Germline values: CDR1 LGHNA, CDR2 YSLEER. V dropped 0 bases and J dropped 0 bases, with 15 bases sitting between them. The chain's CDR3 is CASSQDPGRQLSGNTIYF. CDR3 coding DNA: TGCGCCAGCAGCCAAGATCCGGGACGTCAACTCTCTGGAAACACCATATATTTT.

The rearrangement links TRBV2 to TRBJ1-4, with 9 nucleotides matching TRBD1. Looked up from germline, CDR1 is SNHLY and CDR2 is FYNNEI. There are 15 residues in the CDR3. V shed 4 bases, J shed 4 bases, and the junction held 4 bases outside the gene matches. The CDR3 spells CASSATGGFNEKLFF. CDR3 sequence (DNA): TGTGCCAGCAGTGCGACAGGGGGATTTAATGAAAAACTGTTTTTT.

The chain couples TRBV6-5 to TRBJ2-7; unclear D gene. This CDR3 is built from 13 residues. V was clipped by 4 bases and J by 3 bases, with 10 bases between them. The V gene's germline CDR1 is MNHEY and CDR2 SVGAGI. The CDR3 DNA is TGTGCCAGCAGTTTCGGACCCAACTACGAGCAGTACTTC. Protein sequence: CASSFGPNYEQYF.

This chain joins TRBV18 and TRBJ2-7; TRBD1 might be the D (6 bases). CDR1 and CDR2 (germline): KGHSH, LQKENI. V was shortened by 4 bases and J by 2 bases, with 15 bases between the two germline ends. The CDR3 is 15 amino acids. CDR3: CASSHREGVPYEQYF. CDR3 in DNA: TGTGCCAGCTCACACCGCGAGGGGGTACCCTACGAGCAGTACTTC.

The chain combines TRBV25-1 with TRBJ1-1, with 7 bases aligning to TRBD1. CDR1 and CDR2 (germline): MGHDK, SYGVNS. With 5 bases clipped from V and 4 bases from J, the junction kept 7 bases outside the gene matches. The CDR3 extends over 14 amino acids. DNA for the CDR3: TGTGCCAGCAGTAGAACAGGGGTGGCCACTGAAGCTTTCTTT. It yields the protein CASSRTGVATEAFF. Based on the CDR3 plus reference TRBV25-1 and TRBJ1-1, the full variable domain is EADIYQTPRYLVIGTGKKITLECSQTMGHDKMYWYQQDPGMELHLIHYSYGVNSTEKGDLSSESTVSRIRTEHFPLTLESARPSHTSQYLCASSRTGVATEAFFGQGTRLTVV.

V and J are TRBV6-5 and TRBJ2-1; D may be TRBD1 or TRBD2 (5 bases each). V lost 2 bases to trimming and J lost 6 bases, with 14 bases between them. CDR3 size: 15 residues. Germline V gene lookup returns CDR1 MNHEY and CDR2 SVGAGI. CDR3 region: CASSYEGKWGNEQFF. DNA of the CDR3: TGTGCCAGCAGTTACGAGGGGAAGTGGGGCAATGAGCAGTTCTTC.

The gene calls are TRBV12-5 and TRBJ2-3, with TRBD2 as a possible D gene (5 bases). Per germline, CDR1 LGHNT and CDR2 FRNRAP. This CDR3 comprises 12 residues. Trimming cost V 10 bases and J 1 base, with 9 bases left between them. The CDR3 coding sequence is TGTGCTACGTCCGGGGGCACAGATACGCAGTATTTT. It encodes CATSGGTDTQYF.

CDR3 in DNA: TGTGCCAGCAGCTTACAGCCGGTTGCAGGGGACACTGAAGCTTTCTTT. It codes for CASSLQPVAGDTEAFF. The chain combines TRBV7-2 with TRBJ1-1; tentatively, D is TRBD1 (6 bases). This CDR3 spans 16 amino acids. The ends were cut back, 2 bases at V and 3 bases at J, with 16 bases in the middle. Germline V gene sequence: CDR1 SGHTA, CDR2 FQGNSA. Looking up the rest from reference TRBV7-2 and TRBJ1-1 gives the full variable domain: GAGVSQSPSNKVTEKGKDVELRCDPISGHTALYWYRQSLGQGLEFLIYFQGNSAPDKSGLPSDRFSAERTGGSVSTLTIQRTQQEDSAVYLCASSLQPVAGDTEAFFGQGTRLTVV.

The chain employs TRBV5-1 and TRBJ2-3; D tentatively fits TRBD1 or TRBD2 (5 bases each). The CDR3 spans 16 residues. Trimming took off 4 bases at V and 7 bases at J, with 22 bases between the two ends. Germline lookup yields CDR1 SGHRS and CDR2 YFSETQ. CDR3 sequence reads: CASSTGTPLPHHTQYF. CDR3 DNA: TGCGCCAGCAGCACCGGGACGCCTCTACCCCATCATACGCAGTATTTT.

V is TRBV15 and J is TRBJ2-1, with 9 bases that match TRBD1. This CDR3 spans 15 amino acids. V lost 4 bases to trimming and J lost 8 bases; unmatched junction nucleotides: 9. From germline, CDR1 is LNHNV and CDR2 YYDKDF (reference sequence). CDR3 in DNA: TGTGCCACCAGCACCCGACAGGGGGGCTTGGATGAGCAGTTCTTC. Its protein product is CATSTRQGGLDEQFF. Full variable domain (remainder filled in from reference TRBV15 and TRBJ2-1): DAMVIQNPRYQVTQFGKPVTLSCSQTLNHNVMYWYQQKSSQAPKLLFHYYDKDFNNEADTPDNFQSRRPNTSFCFLDIRSPGLGDTAMYLCATSTRQGGLDEQFFGPGTRLTVL.

The chain couples TRBV29-1 to TRBJ2-1, with 8 bases identical to TRBD1. With 4 bases clipped from V and 8 bases from J, the junction kept 4 bases outside the gene matches. CDR3 length: 12 residues. The germline V gene has CDR1 SQVTM and CDR2 ANQGSEA. The CDR3 DNA reads TGCAGCGTTGGGCCAGGGGGCGATGAGCAGTTCTTC. This sequence encodes CSVGPGGDEQFF.

The chain joins TRBV18 to TRBJ2-7; D possibly uses TRBD1 or TRBD2 (6 bases each). CDR1 and CDR2 from the germline V gene are KGHSH and LQKENI. V lost 6 bases, J lost 3 bases, and 30 bases lay in between. The CDR3 sequence is 19 residues long. CDR3 in amino acids: CASSPLHGRDTRGGYEQYF. The CDR3 bases are TGTGCCAGCTCCCCCCTCCACGGGCGGGACACAAGGGGAGGCTACGAGCAGTACTTC.

CDR3 nucleotide sequence: TGTGCCAGCGGGGGACTATTCTACGAGCAGTACTTC. It translates to CASGGLFYEQYF. This chain connects TRBV2 to TRBJ2-7; TRBD2 aligns across 7 bases. The length of the CDR3 is 12 residues. CDR1 and CDR2 from the germline V gene are SNHLY and FYNNEI. The V gene end was trimmed by 8 bases and the J gene end by 3 bases; junction bases not matched to a gene: 4. Full variable domain (remainder filled in from reference TRBV2 and TRBJ2-7): EPEVTQTPSHQVTQMGQEVILRCVPISNHLYFYWYRQILGQKVEFLVSFYNNEISEKSEIFDDQFSVERPDGSNFTLKIRSTKLEDSAMYFCASGGLFYEQYFGPGTRLTVT.

The chain recombines TRBV28 with TRBJ1-2; D is perhaps TRBD1 (5 bases). Trimming removed 5 bases from V and 4 bases from J, with 17 bases in between. There are 15 residues in the CDR3. The germline gives CDR1 MDHEN, CDR2 SYDVKM. This CDR3 is CASSPPERGFYGYTF. The CDR3, as DNA: TGTGCCAGCAGTCCACCTGAGAGGGGATTCTATGGCTACACCTTC.

The chain couples TRBV14 to TRBJ2-1; D perhaps matches TRBD2 (5 bases). V was pared by 2 bases and J by 4 bases, with 9 bases between. Germline values: CDR1 SGHDN, CDR2 FVKESK. This CDR3 is 14 amino acids long. CDR3 bases: TGTGCCAGCAGCCAACGGACTCATTACAATGAGCAGTTCTTC. Its translation: CASSQRTHYNEQFF.

This chain links TRBV7-2 with TRBJ1-1, with 7 positions matching TRBD1. The J segment lost 2 bases and the V segment lost 5 bases, leaving 8 bases of the junction unmatched. Germline-derived CDR1 and CDR2 are SGHTA and FQGNSA. The CDR3 covers 15 residues. CDR3 bases: TGTGCCAGCAGCGGGCCCGGGACAGTTAACACTGAAGCTTTCTTT. It codes for CASSGPGTVNTEAFF.

On this clone: This may be a read error, as it is one base from a much larger clone. Other DNA sequences in this sample translate to the same CDR3. J is TRBJ2-7 and V is TRBV27; no reliable D call. Germline V gene sequence: CDR1 MNHEY, CDR2 SMNVEV (reference sequence). V was pared by 3 bases and J by 1 base, with 1 base between. The CDR3 is 11 residues long. The CDR3 nucleotides read TGTGCCAGCAGTTTGTCCTACGAGCAGTACTTC. It is translated as CASSLSYEQYF.

This CDR3 reads CATSRDGEGGRNTIYF. As DNA, the CDR3 is TGTGCCACCAGCAGAGATGGTGAGGGAGGAAGAAACACCATATATTTT. V is TRBV15 and J is TRBJ1-3; no definite D call. The germline V gene has CDR1 LNHNV and CDR2 YYDKDF (reference sequence). The CDR3 runs 16 residues. V lost 0 bases to trimming and J lost 5 bases, with 14 bases between them.

The chain joins TRBV7-9 to TRBJ2-7; 9 bases are shared with TRBD1. V shed 3 bases, J shed 3 bases, and the junction held 12 bases outside the gene matches. The CDR3 is 17 amino acids. Germline V CDR1 and CDR2: SEHNR, FQNEAQ (reference sequence). The CDR3 DNA sequence: TGTGCCAGCAGCTTCGGACCGGACAGGGGAGGTGACTACGAGCAGTACTTC. It codes for CASSFGPDRGGDYEQYF. The complete variable domain, with remaining parts taken from reference TRBV7-9 and TRBJ2-7, reads DTGVSQNPRHKITKRGQNVTFRCDPISEHNRLYWYRQTLGQGPEFLTYFQNEAQLEKSRLLSDRFSAERPKGSFSTLEIQRTEQGDSAMYLCASSFGPDRGGDYEQYFGPGTRLTVT.

V is TRBV5-1 and J is TRBJ2-3; 11 bases fit TRBD2. This CDR3 is 18 amino acids long. In germline, CDR1 is SGHRS, CDR2 YFSETQ. The junction had 8 bases not matched to a gene; V was cut back by 1 base and J by 1 base. CDR3 DNA: TGCGCCAGCAGCTTGAGCACTAGCGGGAGAATGGGCACAGATACGCAGTATTTT. This encodes CASSLSTSGRMGTDTQYF.

The V gene is TRBV6-1, the J gene TRBJ2-2, with no clear D. The ends were cut back, 7 bases at V and 1 base at J, with 13 bases in the middle. The length of the CDR3 is 15 residues. The V gene's germline CDR1 is MNHNS and CDR2 SASEGT. Written as DNA, the CDR3 is TGTGCCAGCACGCGTGATAAAGGGAACACCGGGGAGCTGTTTTTT. Amino acids: CASTRDKGNTGELFF.

V usage is TRBV9 and J usage is TRBJ2-1; TRBD2 agrees at 8 bases. The V gene end was trimmed by 3 bases and the J gene end by 13 bases; junction bases not matched to a gene: 15. Looked up from germline, CDR1 is SGDLS and CDR2 is YYNGEE. The CDR3 runs to 15 residues. The CDR3 DNA is TGTGCCAGCAGCGGAGCGGGAGAGAGGCCCGGTGGTCAGTTCTTC. This gives the protein CASSGAGERPGGQFF.

V and J are TRBV29-1 and TRBJ2-5, with 8 bases aligning to TRBD1. The CDR3 extends over 12 amino acids. V dropped 3 bases and J dropped 5; count of bases not matched to a gene: 2. Germline CDR1 reads SQVTM; CDR2 reads ANQGSEA. The CDR3 DNA reads TGCAGCGTTGAGAGGACAGGGGAGACCCAGTACTTC. Encoded protein: CSVERTGETQYF.

A note on this clone: Other DNA sequences in this sample translate to the same CDR3. The V and J genes are TRBV5-1 and TRBJ2-5, with TRBD2 as a possible D gene (6 bases). Germline values: CDR1 SGHRS, CDR2 YFSETQ. The CDR3 loop spans 13 amino acids. V lost 5 bases and J 4 bases, leaving 12 bases between the germline ends. The CDR3 region has the DNA TGCGCCAGCAGTAGCGGTACGATAGAGACCCAGTACTTC. Its protein is CASSSGTIETQYF.

The chain employs TRBV6-6 and TRBJ2-7; 7 bases map to TRBD2. The germline V gene encodes CDR1 MNHNY and CDR2 SVGAGI (reference sequence). This CDR3 contains 15 residues. J gave up 5 bases and V 7 bases, and 14 bases lay outside the gene matches. This CDR3 is CASTKLQGGVHEQYF. The CDR3 bases are TGTGCCAGCACAAAACTGCAGGGAGGGGTGCACGAGCAGTACTTC.

The chain is built from TRBV6-5 and TRBJ2-7; 8 bases are shared with TRBD1. Unmatched junction bases numbered 12, after V lost 10 bases and J lost 4 bases. Germline-derived CDR1 and CDR2 are MNHEY and SVGAGI. This CDR3 region has 14 residues. This CDR3 reads CATGGGTGVYEQYF. The DNA of the CDR3 is TGTGCCACCGGAGGGGGGACAGGCGTTTACGAGCAGTACTTC.

V and J are TRBV4-1 and TRBJ2-3, with D maybe TRBD1 (5 bases). This CDR3 is 14 amino acids long. Germline values: CDR1 MGHRA, CDR2 YSYEKL. V was clipped by 4 bases and J by 3 bases, with 11 bases between them. The CDR3 here is CASSLSPGTDTQYF. The DNA of the CDR3 is TGCGCCAGCAGCCTGAGCCCAGGGACAGATACGCAGTATTTT.

The chain has TRBV27 and TRBJ2-5; 8 bases fit TRBD1. Germline CDR1 is MNHEY and CDR2 is SMNVEV (reference sequence). After removal of 5 bases from V and 7 bases from J, the junction contained 12 bases not matched to a gene. The CDR3 length is 15 residues. CDR3 in amino acids: CASSRKQGVLGTQYF. CDR3 sequence (DNA): TGTGCCAGCAGTCGTAAACAGGGGGTGCTGGGGACCCAGTACTTC.

V is TRBV5-6 and J is TRBJ2-7; 7 nucleotides line up with TRBD1. The germline gives CDR1 SGHDT, CDR2 YYEEEE. The CDR3 is 14 residues long. Trimming removed 2 bases from V and 0 bases from J; junction bases left unmatched: 2. The CDR3 spells CASSLWDSSYEQYF. CDR3 in DNA: TGTGCCAGCAGCTTATGGGACAGCTCCTACGAGCAGTACTTC.